This TCR beta chain was captured by sequencing in a study of blood T cells in healthy people across ages. About the research overall: T cells yielded about one barcoded beta molecule per two cells through template switching. General observations from the study: Underestimates were what the diversity estimates from one million T cells were considered to be. Without sorted subsets, naive and antigen-experienced compartments could not be conclusively compared.

Donor samples were obtained from healthy Caucasian individuals from Russia, aged about 6 to 95. The use of a sample-barcoded 5' primer and a J-beta primer mix characterized a second PCR of about 7 to 12 cycles. TCRdb re-called the 5' RACE reads through MiXCR, storing one row per CDR3 protein. This table has about 1.8 million distinct CDR3 sequences, around half appearing once. CDR1 and CDR2 (germline): SEHNR, FQNEAQ (reference sequence). The CDR3 is 15 residues long. The V segment lost 4 bases and the J segment 5 bases; nucleotides outside the gene matches: 7. This clonotype was counted only a few times. Its antigen remains unknown.

V and J are TRBV7-9 and TRBJ2-3, with 9 bases aligning to TRBD2. The source material was blood. This receptor was identified in a woman aged 35 to 49 in good health. CDR3 DNA: TGTGCCAGCAGCTCCCCGCTAGCGGGGCAAGATACGCAGTATTTT. Translation gives CASSSPLAGQDTQYF.